The rows below give T cell receptor beta chains drawn from one sample of a study of blood T cell repertoires in COVID-19. Assay used: immunoSEQ multiplex PCR; TCRdb lists only in-frame clones, some missing. The sample carries nearly 350,000 clones, about 86% recorded once. The sample consisted of peripheral blood. Receptors originate from a man aged 25 to 40 with active or convalescent COVID-19. Each CDR3 is given with its conserved first and last residue. D genes are given only for firm matches. Clone size is not always given. Where it is, it says once, few, many or a class for expanded clones.

D,V,size,J,CDR3,DNA
TRBD1,TRBV11-3,.,TRBJ2-1,CASSPSGGQGINEQFF,TGTGCCAGCAGCCCCTCCGGGGGACAGGGGATCAATGAGCAGTTCTTC
.,TRBV9,.,TRBJ2-3,CASSVRGQGGAGDTQYF,TGTGCCAGCAGCGTAAGAGGTCAGGGGGGAGCAGGGGATACGCAGTATTTT
TRBD2,TRBV2,.,TRBJ2-7,CASPAEIAGEPYEQYF,TGTGCCAGCCCCGCGGAAATAGCGGGGGAACCCTACGAGCAGTACTTC
TRBD2,TRBV5-1,.,TRBJ2-7,CASTWTSGRVTTGGEQYF,TGCGCCAGCACCTGGACTAGCGGGAGGGTAACTACTGGTGGCGAGCAGTACTTC
TRBD2,TRBV7-3,.,TRBJ2-1,CASSLMVTSGRDEQFF,TGTGCCAGCAGCTTAATGGTGACTAGCGGGAGGGATGAGCAGTTCTTC
TRBD2,TRBV7-9,.,TRBJ2-3,CASSFPGLAGAVDTQYF,TGTGCCAGCAGCTTTCCTGGACTAGCGGGAGCGGTAGATACGCAGTATTTT
.,TRBV6-2/TRBV6-3,.,TRBJ1-3,CASSPPNSGNTIYF,TGTGCCAGCAGCCCGCCTAACTCTGGAAACACCATATATTTT
TRBD1,TRBV6-5,.,TRBJ1-2,CASRADRGYYGYTF,TGTGCCAGCAGGGCGGACAGGGGATACTATGGCTACACCTTC
TRBD2,TRBV5-4,.,TRBJ2-1,CASSLTLAGGDEQFF,TGTGCCAGCAGCTTGACGCTAGCGGGAGGGGATGAGCAGTTCTTC
TRBD1,TRBV18,.,TRBJ1-5,CASSPQQGVGNQPQHF,TGTGCCAGCTCACCGCAGCAGGGGGTCGGCAATCAGCCCCAGCATTTT
.,TRBV20-1,.,TRBJ1-5,CSASPGVGNQPQHF,TGCAGTGCTAGTCCCGGGGTAGGGAATCAGCCCCAGCATTTT
.,TRBV6-5,.,TRBJ2-1,CASSGGPYNEQFF,TGTGCCAGCAGCGGGGGTCCCTACAATGAGCAGTTCTTC
TRBD2,TRBV24-1,.,TRBJ2-1,CATSDQGTSGGANEQFF,TGTGCCACCAGTGACCAGGGGACTAGCGGGGGGGCCAATGAGCAGTTCTTC
.,TRBV3-1/TRBV3-2,.,TRBJ1-6,CASSPSGTMTSPLHF,TGTGCCAGCAGCCCCTCCGGGACAATGACTTCACCCCTCCACTTT
.,TRBV6-5,.,TRBJ2-1,CASRQSSYNEQFF,TGTGCCAGCAGACAGAGTTCCTACAATGAGCAGTTCTTC
.,TRBV4-1,.,TRBJ2-7,CASSQDPRGPEQYF,TGCGCCAGCAGCCAAGACCCCAGGGGCCCCGAGCAGTACTTC
.,TRBV6-5,.,TRBJ1-1,CASSYSTGFAEAFF,TGTGCCAGCAGTTACTCGACAGGTTTCGCTGAAGCTTTCTTT
.,TRBV7-9,.,TRBJ2-5,CASSLQGETQYF,TGTGCCAGCAGCTTACAGGGGGAGACCCAGTACTTC
TRBD1,TRBV29-1,once,TRBJ1-5,CSVGTGRFQPQHF,TGCAGCGTTGGGACAGGGAGGTTTCAGCCCCAGCATTTT
.,TRBV19,few,TRBJ2-1,CASTSGTYYNEQFF,TGTGCCAGTACCTCCGGGACTTACTACAATGAGCAGTTCTTC
.,TRBV30,.,TRBJ1-4,CAWSVRTGTNEKLFF,TGTGCCTGGAGTGTAAGAACAGGGACTAATGAAAAACTGTTTTTT
.,TRBV12-3/TRBV12-4,.,TRBJ2-7,CASSLELYEQYF,TGTGCCAGCAGTTTAGAACTCTACGAGCAGTACTTC
TRBD2,TRBV5-1,.,TRBJ2-5,CASSVPSSGARYQETQYF,TGCGCCAGCAGCGTCCCATCTAGCGGGGCCCGGTACCAAGAGACCCAGTACTTC
TRBD2,TRBV3-1/TRBV3-2,.,TRBJ2-3,CASSQGNAGGLGNTQYF,TGTGCCAGCAGCCAAGGTAACGCGGGAGGGCTTGGAAATACGCAGTATTTT
.,TRBV6-1,.,TRBJ1-1,CASSEARGIRDQGKLMNTEAFF,TGTGCCAGCAGTGAAGCGCGGGGGATTCGGGACCAGGGTAAGTTGATGAACACTGAAGCTTTCTTT
.,TRBV6-5,.,TRBJ1-5,CASSSAGHQPQHF,TGTGCCAGCAGTTCGGCAGGTCATCAGCCCCAGCATTTT